Listed below are T cell receptor beta chains from one sample, sequenced in a study of T cells in Graves' hyperthyroidism and ophthalmopathy. TCRdb recomputed calls from the multiplex PCR reads with MiXCR, one row per CDR3 protein. The repertoire holds hundreds of thousands of distinct CDR3 sequences, with roughly 14% as singletons. Sequenced material: blood. These receptors were obtained from a woman aged 50 to 60 with Graves' ophthalmopathy. CDR3s include the opening cysteine and the closing phenylalanine or tryptophan. The D gene is left open where the match is weak. Only part of the rows carry a size: once, few, many, or a class if the clone is expanded.

many	TRBV30	-	TRBJ1-1	TGTGCCTGGAATCCTGGGACGGCGAAATATAAGAACACTGAAGCTTTCTTT	CAWNPGTAKYKNTEAFF
many	TRBV11-2	TRBD1	TRBJ2-4	TGTGCCAGCGTTTTAGTGTGGGTGACAGGGGTGTCTGGAGGAGCCAAAAACATTCAGTACTTC	CASVLVWVTGVSGGAKNIQYF
many	TRBV7-9	TRBD1	TRBJ2-7	TGTGCCAGCAGCTTAGGGACAGGGGTTGCCTACGAGCAGTACTTC	CASSLGTGVAYEQYF
many	TRBV10-3	-	TRBJ2-2	TGTGCCATCAGTGAGTCGAAATCGCGGACATCCTCGGGGACCGGGGAGCTGTTTTTT	CAISESKSRTSSGTGELFF
-	TRBV9	TRBD1	TRBJ2-3	TGTGCCAGCAGCGAGAGACAGGGGGCTTTAACAGATACGCAGTATTTT	CASSERQGALTDTQYF
many	TRBV20-1	TRBD1	TRBJ2-7	TGCAGTGCTAGAGATCCGGGGACAGCCTCCTACGAGCAGTACTTC	CSARDPGTASYEQYF
-	TRBV7-3	-	TRBJ1-5	TGTGCCAGCAGTCCACGGGACGACCAGCCCCAGCATTTT	CASSPRDDQPQHF
-	TRBV15	-	TRBJ2-1	TGTGCCACCAGCAGAGTAAACCGGATTTACAATGAGCAGTTCTTC	CATSRVNRIYNEQFF
many	TRBV10-3	TRBD2	TRBJ2-1	TGTGCCATCAGCGGCCCCGCGCTAGCGGGAGGCAATGAGCAGTTCTTC	CAISGPALAGGNEQFF
-	TRBV7-2	TRBD2	TRBJ2-3	TGTGCCAGCAGCCACCCTATAGCGGGAGTGTCAGATACGCAGTATTTT	CASSHPIAGVSDTQYF
many	TRBV27	TRBD1	TRBJ1-2	TGTGCCAGCAGTCACCAAGTTTTCAGGACAGGGGGTGATGGCTACACCTTC	CASSHQVFRTGGDGYTF
-	TRBV20-1	-	TRBJ2-1	TGCAGTGCTCTCGGGACTTCCCACAATGAGCAGTTCTTC	CSALGTSHNEQFF
many	TRBV19	-	TRBJ1-1	TGTGCCAGTAGTGTCGTGGGGGCGGTCACTGAAGCTTTCTTT	CASSVVGAVTEAFF
many	TRBV12-3/TRBV12-4	TRBD2	TRBJ2-3	TGTGCCACGGCCTTAGCGGGAGGCCCACTCACAGATACGCAGTATTTT	CATALAGGPLTDTQYF
many	TRBV7-2	-	TRBJ2-7	TGTGCCAGCAGCTTAGCGGGGCCGTTATACGAGCAGTACTTC	CASSLAGPLYEQYF
many	TRBV7-6	-	TRBJ2-1	TGTGCCAGCAGCTTAGGATGGTCGATTGACAATGAGCAGTTCTTC	CASSLGWSIDNEQFF
many	TRBV7-2	-	TRBJ2-7	TGTGCCAGCAGGGGAATGGTTGCCTCCTACGAGCAGTACTTC	CASRGMVASYEQYF
many	TRBV6-6	-	TRBJ2-1	TGTGCCAGCAGTTACGGATCGGAGGAGCAGTTCTTC	CASSYGSEEQFF
-	TRBV6-4	TRBD1	TRBJ1-3	TGTGCCAGCAGTCGGGACAGGAAGAACACCATATATTTT	CASSRDRKNTIYF
-	TRBV9	-	TRBJ2-1	TGTGCCAGCAGCGTAGGTCGGAGTCCGCCCTACAATGAGCAGTTCTTC	CASSVGRSPPYNEQFF
-	TRBV24-1	TRBD2	TRBJ2-1	TGTGCCACCAGTGATTCATTTAGGACTAGCGGGCAGTTCTTC	CATSDSFRTSGQFF
many	TRBV7-6	TRBD1	TRBJ2-7	TGTGCCAGCAGCTTAGGGCCGGACAGGGGATTTGGAGAGCAGTACTTC	CASSLGPDRGFGEQYF
-	TRBV9	TRBD2	TRBJ2-7	TGTGCCAGCAGCGTAGACCCGGACTTGGGGAGCGGGAGTTACGAGCAGTACTTC	CASSVDPDLGSGSYEQYF
few	TRBV5-1	TRBD1	TRBJ2-1	TGCGCCAGCAGCTCTACGGGACAGGGTGATGACAATGAGCAGTTCTTC	CASSSTGQGDDNEQFF